The 31 T cell receptor beta chains below were found in one sample sequenced in a study of T-cell memory formation after mild COVID-19. MiXCR, applied by TCRdb to the 5' RACE reads, yields one record per CDR3 protein. This table holds roughly 400,000 distinct CDR3 sequences, 15% to 20% found once. Sequenced input: PBMCs or a T cell subset sorted from them (not recorded which). These receptors originate from a man aged 18 to 30 who had mild COVID-19 (a few samples of this study predate the infection). Cell type and time point are not known.

The chain combines TRBV5-1 with TRBJ1-1, with D perhaps TRBD1 (5 bases). The germline CDR1 and CDR2 sequences are SGHRS and YFSETQ. Trimming took off 0 bases at V and 3 bases at J, with 18 bases between the two ends. The CDR3 consists of 17 residues. CDR3 DNA sequence: TGCGCCAGCAGCTTGGTTGGCCTCCTTCGAGGGGACACTGAAGCTTTCTTT. It specifies CASSLVGLLRGDTEAFF. Full variable domain (remainder filled in from reference TRBV5-1 and TRBJ1-1): KAGVTQTPRYLIKTRGQQVTLSCSPISGHRSVSWYQQTPGQGLQFLFEYFSETQRNKGNFPGRFSGRQFSNSRSEMNVSTLELGDSALYLCASSLVGLLRGDTEAFFGQGTRLTVV.

The gene calls are TRBV2 and TRBJ2-7; D possibly corresponds to TRBD2 (6 bases). Trimming stripped 6 bases from V and 6 bases from J, with 15 bases between. The germline CDR1 and CDR2 sequences are SNHLY and FYNNEI. This CDR3 has 13 amino acids. The CDR3 DNA is TGTGCCAGCAGGAGGGGAGGTGTAGTCGAGCAGTACGTC. It translates to CASRRGGVVEQYV.

The chain links TRBV20-1 to TRBJ1-1; D is uncertain. CDR1 DFQATT and CDR2 SNEGSKA come from the germline V gene (reference sequence). With 6 bases removed from V and 3 bases from J, the gap between germline ends came to 11 bases. This CDR3 region has 12 residues. DNA for the CDR3: TGCAGTGCCCAGCAGGCTTACACTGAAGCTTTCTTT. This codes for CSAQQAYTEAFF.

This chain joins TRBV5-1 and TRBJ2-3; 13 bases match TRBD2. V shed 4 bases and J 3 bases; nucleotides not matched to a gene: 5. The V gene's germline CDR1 is SGHRS and CDR2 YFSETQ. This CDR3 region has 16 residues. Here the CDR3 reads CASSTLTSGGTDTQYF. The CDR3 coding sequence is TGCGCCAGCAGCACCCTGACTAGCGGGGGGACAGATACGCAGTATTTT.

This clonotype came up a few times. The chain is built from TRBV20-1 and TRBJ1-5; 8 nucleotides align to TRBD1. V was pared by 2 bases and J by 3 bases, with 9 bases of the junction left unmatched. From germline, CDR1 is DFQATT and CDR2 SNEGSKA (reference sequence). CDR3 length equals 16 residues. DNA of the CDR3: TGCAGTGCTAGAACCGGGACAGGAAGTTTCAATCAGCCCCAGCATTTT. It codes for CSARTGTGSFNQPQHF.

This clonotype was detected a few times. The chain joins TRBV7-9 to TRBJ2-3; 7 bases line up with TRBD1. The CDR3 contains 15 residues. Germline CDR1 SEHNR, CDR2 FQNEAQ (reference sequence). The junction had 3 bases not matched to a gene; V was cut back by 1 base and J by 2 bases. The CDR3 DNA sequence: TGTGCCAGCAGCTTAGGGGACAGTACCACAGATACGCAGTATTTT. As protein: CASSLGDSTTDTQYF.

The chain links TRBV6-2 or TRBV6-3 to TRBJ1-6; no definite D call. Germline CDR1 MNHEY, CDR2 SVGEGT. V dropped 2 bases and J dropped 9 bases, with 8 bases sitting between them. The CDR3 extends over 13 amino acids. For the CDR3, the DNA is TGTGCCAGCAGTTACACGGACCCTTCACCCCTCCACTTT. It is translated as CASSYTDPSPLHF.

This clonotype came up a few times. The chain is built from TRBV12-3 or TRBV12-4 and TRBJ2-3; a weak D match, TRBD2 (5 bases). Trimming stripped 6 bases from V and 6 bases from J, with 19 bases between. This CDR3 comprises 15 residues. The CDR3 sequence is CASRVGRGTSDTQYF. Written as DNA, the CDR3 is TGTGCCAGCAGGGTAGGCCGGGGAACGTCTGATACGCAGTATTTT.

This clonotype was observed at least ten times. This chain joins TRBV5-1 and TRBJ2-1; D is unresolved. CDR1 is SGHRS, CDR2 YFSETQ, per germline. With 2 bases removed from V and 1 base from J, the gap between germline ends came to 10 bases. The CDR3 is 15 amino acids. CDR3 in amino acids: CASSFDQSSYNEQFF. Written as DNA, the CDR3 is TGCGCCAGCAGCTTCGATCAGTCTTCCTACAATGAGCAGTTCTTC.

The CDR3 DNA follows: TGCGCCAGCAGCCAAGTTGGACCGCGGGACGAGCAGTACTTC. Translated, it gives CASSQVGPRDEQYF. The rearrangement joins TRBV4-1 to TRBJ2-7; D is perhaps TRBD2 (5 bases). CDR1 MGHRA and CDR2 YSYEKL come from the germline V gene. This CDR3 has 14 residues. Deletions cut 1 base from V and 5 bases from J, with 12 bases between.

This clonotype was recorded a few times. The chain recombines TRBV20-1 with TRBJ1-5, with D unclear. V shed 6 bases and J shed 7 bases, with 16 bases lying between them. The CDR3 has 13 amino acids. Germline V gives CDR1 DFQATT, CDR2 SNEGSKA (reference sequence). In nucleotides, the CDR3 is TGCAGTGCCCCCCATGAGGGCAGGCAGCCCCAGCATTTT. Protein sequence: CSAPHEGRQPQHF.

There are a few counts of this clonotype. The chain links TRBV20-1 to TRBJ2-3; D not resolved. Trimming took off 5 bases at V and 4 bases at J, with 16 bases between the two ends. The CDR3 has 14 amino acids. In germline, CDR1 is DFQATT, CDR2 SNEGSKA (reference sequence). For the CDR3, the DNA is TGCAGTGCTGGATTGTTGGGGTCGTCAGATACGCAGTATTTT. Its protein product is CSAGLLGSSDTQYF.

This clonotype was counted between two and nine times. This chain uses TRBV11-2 with TRBJ2-1, with a possible D match to TRBD1 (6 bases). From germline, CDR1 is SGHAT and CDR2 FQNNGV. This CDR3 comprises 13 residues. V was shortened by 6 bases and J by 9 bases, with 15 bases between the two germline ends. CDR3 coding DNA: TGTGCCAGCAGTTGGGGGCGGAGAGGTGAGCAGTTCTTC. As protein: CASSWGRRGEQFF.

With respect to this clonotype: In this CDR3 the conserved last residue, phenylalanine or tryptophan, is missing, so a read error is likely. The chain couples TRBV3-1 to TRBJ2-4; D not resolved. The CDR3 consists of 13 residues. V gave up 1 base and J gave up 9 bases, with 10 bases separating them. Germline-derived CDR1 and CDR2 are LGHDT and YNNKEL (reference sequence). The CDR3 sequence is CASSQGGSGIQYL. The CDR3 nucleotides read TGTGCCAGCAGCCAAGGTGGGTCCGGCATTCAGTACTTA.

V usage is TRBV3-1 and J usage is TRBJ1-1; D is unresolved. V lost 2 bases, J lost 3 bases, and 7 bases lay in between. The CDR3 loop spans 13 amino acids. Germline values: CDR1 LGHDT, CDR2 YNNKEL (reference sequence). The CDR3 DNA is TGTGCCAGCAGCCAAATGGTAGACACTGAAGCTTTCTTT. It specifies CASSQMVDTEAFF.

The chain is built from TRBV7-9 and TRBJ2-7; D is unclear. CDR3 length: 12 residues. V was cut by 8 bases and J by 2 bases, with 10 bases left in between. Germline V gives CDR1 SEHNR, CDR2 FQNEAQ (reference sequence). The CDR3 DNA reads TGTGCCAGCCGGATCTCGCCCTACGAGCAGTACTTC. Protein: CASRISPYEQYF.

This clonotype turned up a few times. This sequence joins TRBV14 and TRBJ2-1, with 8 bases matching TRBD1. The germline CDR1 and CDR2 sequences are SGHDN and FVKESK. The CDR3 has 12 residues. Trimming took 7 bases from V and 9 from J; bases not matched to a gene: 5. The CDR3: CASNSGGGEQFF. CDR3 in DNA: TGTGCCAGCAACTCAGGGGGCGGTGAGCAGTTCTTC.

The chain carries TRBV20-1 and TRBJ2-7, with D unresolved. Germline V gene sequence: CDR1 DFQATT, CDR2 SNEGSKA (reference sequence). There are 13 residues in the CDR3. Trimming shortened V by 2 bases and J by 4 bases, and 12 bases separated the two germline ends. The CDR3 protein is CSARYGAHYEQYV. CDR3 nucleotides: TGCAGTGCTAGATATGGAGCGCATTACGAGCAGTACGTC.

This clonotype showed up just a few times. The rearrangement links TRBV29-1 to TRBJ1-1; D ambiguous. CDR1 SQVTM and CDR2 ANQGSEA come from the germline V gene. Between the trimmed V and J ends, which lost 6 bases and 1 base, there was a span of 12 bases. This CDR3 has 13 amino acids. The CDR3 DNA reads as TGCAGCGTCCGAGTGGACCAGAACACTGAAGCTTTCTTT. As protein: CSVRVDQNTEAFF.

This clonotype has at least ten counts. V gene TRBV9 combines with J gene TRBJ2-7; D perhaps matches TRBD1 (6 bases). The germline V gene encodes CDR1 SGDLS and CDR2 YYNGEE. This CDR3 has 14 amino acids. The V end lost 4 bases, the J end lost 0 bases, and 11 bases lay between the germline ends. Here the CDR3 reads CASSPGTSSYEQYF. The CDR3 coding sequence is TGTGCCAGCAGCCCCGGGACATCCTCCTACGAGCAGTACTTC.

This sequence joins TRBV7-9 and TRBJ1-1; 10 positions agree with TRBD1. Germline V CDR1 and CDR2: SEHNR, FQNEAQ (reference sequence). This CDR3 spans 16 amino acids. The V and J ends lost 5 bases and 4 bases, in that order; junction bases with no gene match: 10. In DNA, the CDR3 is TGTGCCAGCAGCATCACAATCCGGGACAGGGGCACTGAAGCTTTCTTT. Protein: CASSITIRDRGTEAFF. Full variable domain (rest looked up from reference TRBV7-9 and TRBJ1-1): DTGVSQNPRHKITKRGQNVTFRCDPISEHNRLYWYRQTLGQGPEFLTYFQNEAQLEKSRLLSDRFSAERPKGSFSTLEIQRTEQGDSAMYLCASSITIRDRGTEAFFGQGTRLTVV.

The rearrangement uses TRBV7-6 and TRBJ2-3, with TRBD2 matching over 10 bases. Trimming removed 1 base from V and 9 bases from J; junction bases left unmatched: 4. This CDR3 is 14 amino acids long. Germline CDR1 SGHVS, CDR2 FNYEAQ. CDR3 nucleotides: TGTGCCAGCAGCTTAGTACTAGCGGGGATAACGCAGTATTTT. Translating it yields CASSLVLAGITQYF.

The chain combines TRBV10-2 with TRBJ1-2, with TRBD1 matching over 7 bases. The length of the CDR3 is 14 residues. The germline V gene has CDR1 WSHSY and CDR2 SAAADI. The V segment lost 5 bases and the J segment 2 bases; nucleotides outside the gene matches: 5. CDR3 protein: CASSRQGANYGYTF. The CDR3 nucleotides read TGCGCCAGCAGTAGACAGGGCGCAAACTATGGCTACACCTTC.

This rearrangement joins TRBV25-1 to TRBJ2-2; no definite D call. V dropped 1 base and J dropped 3 bases, with 3 bases sitting between them. This CDR3 spans 13 amino acids. Germline CDR1 reads MGHDK; CDR2 reads SYGVNS. The CDR3: CASSESYTGELFF. Written as DNA, the CDR3 is TGTGCCAGCAGTGAATCCTACACCGGGGAGCTGTTTTTT.

In its sample, this clonotype was seen many times. In DNA, the CDR3 is TGCGCCAGCAGCCCTGGAGGAGACTATGGCTACACCTTC. This sequence encodes CASSPGGDYGYTF. The chain carries TRBV5-1 and TRBJ1-2; D is unresolved. V was trimmed by 4 bases and J by 3 bases, leaving 10 bases between them. Per germline, CDR1 SGHRS and CDR2 YFSETQ. This CDR3 has 13 amino acids.

Here the CDR3 reads CSATRQSVLNEQFF. The DNA of the CDR3 is TGCAGTGCGACCCGACAGTCAGTTCTCAATGAGCAGTTCTTC. The V call is TRBV20-1, the J call TRBJ2-1, with a tentative D call TRBD1 (5 bases). Germline V gene data show CDR1 as DFQATT and CDR2 as SNEGSKA (reference sequence). Trimming left V 6 bases short and J 6 bases short, with 18 bases between. This CDR3 is built from 14 residues.

A few counts support this clonotype. The chain employs TRBV20-1 and TRBJ2-3; TRBD1 aligns across 7 bases. CDR1 and CDR2 from the germline V gene are DFQATT and SNEGSKA (reference sequence). The CDR3 runs to 14 residues. V trimming: 0 bases; J trimming: 6 bases; junction bases outside the gene matches: 6. CDR3: CSARDRQGPDTQYF. The CDR3 DNA reads TGCAGTGCTAGAGATCGACAGGGCCCGGATACGCAGTATTTT.

V is TRBV7-3 and J is TRBJ2-3; D gene ambiguous. CDR3 length: 16 residues. The germline CDR1 and CDR2 sequences are SGHTA and FQGTGA. The V and J ends lost 2 bases and 1 base respectively, with 13 bases between them. CDR3 DNA: TGTGCCAGCAGCTTACATTCGGCCGTCGGCACAGATACGCAGTATTTT. This sequence encodes CASSLHSAVGTDTQYF.

The rearrangement links TRBV5-1 to TRBJ2-5; 7 bases are a match to TRBD1. V gave up 5 bases and J gave up 4 bases; unmatched junction bases: 8. The CDR3 loop spans 14 amino acids. CDR1 is SGHRS, CDR2 YFSETQ, per germline. The CDR3 DNA sequence: TGCGCCAGCAGTTCAGGGGGTATGGCAGAGACCCAGTACTTC. Protein product: CASSSGGMAETQYF. Variable domain in full (rest from reference TRBV5-1 and TRBJ2-5): KAGVTQTPRYLIKTRGQQVTLSCSPISGHRSVSWYQQTPGQGLQFLFEYFSETQRNKGNFPGRFSGRQFSNSRSEMNVSTLELGDSALYLCASSSGGMAETQYFGPGTRLLVL.

This clonotype was seen a handful of times. The rearrangement links TRBV6-5 to TRBJ1-2; tentative D call: TRBD1 (6 bases). Trimming stripped 2 bases from V and 3 bases from J, with 7 bases between. This CDR3 has 13 amino acids. Germline assignment: CDR1 MNHEY and CDR2 SVGAGI. DNA of the CDR3: TGTGCCAGCAGTTACGGACAGTACTATGGCTACACCTTC. Translation: CASSYGQYYGYTF.

V is TRBV7-3 and J is TRBJ2-1; D tentatively fits TRBD1 or TRBD2 (6 bases each). CDR1 is SGHTA, CDR2 FQGTGA, per germline. CDR3 length: 14 amino acids. Trimming shortened V by 5 bases and J by 7 bases, and 15 bases separated the two germline ends. The CDR3 here is CASSAGGLLNEQFF. DNA of the CDR3: TGTGCCAGCAGCGCCGGGGGCTTATTAAATGAGCAGTTCTTC.